This TCR beta chain is drawn from a study of blood T cell repertoires in COVID-19. Donors were grouped by their self-reported clinical history. CDR3 length equals 15 residues. The V end was cut by 6 bases, the J end by 6 bases, with 20 bases between. Germline CDR1 reads LGHDT; CDR2 reads YNNKEL (reference sequence). As handled by the study authors: Reference gene primer amplification gave nucleated cell count estimates. Libraries were prepared by immunoSEQ multiplex PCR; TCRdb keeps only in-frame clonotypes and omits some of them. V and J calls and clone size are as listed in that table; D and trimming were resolved from the DNA. Here the sample spans roughly 330,000 clones, over 75% being singletons.

The rearrangement joins TRBV3-1 (or the pseudogene TRBV3-2) to TRBJ1-2, with D perhaps matching TRBD1 (6 bases). This sequence was found in a woman between 25 and 40 years old who had recovered from COVID-19. Sequenced sample: PBMCs or T cells enriched from blood (not recorded which). The CDR3 sequence is CASREEGGLDHGYTF. CDR3 DNA sequence: TGTGCCAGCAGGGAGGAGGGGGGGTTGGATCATGGCTACACCTTC.